The 21 T cell receptor beta chains reported below all come from one sample, sequenced in a study of CD8+CD57+ T cells in acquired aplastic anemia. The TCR beta profiling, which covered VDJ combination and CDR3 sequence, was carried out using genomic DNA as the template. TCRdb called the reads again in MiXCR, with one record for every CDR3 protein. The data hold around 190,000 distinct CDR3 sequences, with around 60% observed a single time. The sequencing sample was made of sorted CD4+, CD8+, or CD8+CD57+ T cells (not recorded which) from PBMCs. These receptors originate from a human donor in good health.

J is TRBJ2-7 and V is TRBV7-8, with 7 bases aligning to TRBD2. Germline CDR1 SGHVS, CDR2 FQNEAQ. The CDR3 is 15 amino acids. V lost 11 bases, J lost 2 bases, and 15 bases stayed unmatched. CDR3 DNA: TGTGCCTGGAGTGGGGAGGGCCTGCGAGCCTACGAGCAGTACTTC. This sequence encodes CAWSGEGLRAYEQYF.

The rearrangement joins TRBV2 to TRBJ2-3, with 9 bases identical to TRBD1. V shed 2 bases, J shed 4 bases, and the junction held 4 bases outside the gene matches. This CDR3 has 15 residues. Germline V gene data show CDR1 as SNHLY and CDR2 as FYNNEI. CDR3 amino acids: CASSERDRVSDTQYF. The CDR3 DNA sequence: TGTGCCAGCAGTGAACGGGACAGGGTGTCAGATACGCAGTATTTT.

As to this clonotype: A much bigger clone sits one base away, suggesting this may be a read error. The V gene is TRBV12-5, the J gene TRBJ1-1, with D unresolved. With 5 bases removed from V and 5 bases from J, the gap between germline ends came to 9 bases. This CDR3 has 12 amino acids. Germline-derived CDR1 and CDR2 are LGHNT and FRNRAP. The CDR3 region is CASGVGRTEAFF. In DNA form, the CDR3 reads TGTGCTAGTGGTGTGGGTCGAACTGAAGCTTTCTTT.

The chain combines TRBV7-8 with TRBJ1-2; D gene unclear. V dropped 4 bases and J dropped 8 bases, with 14 bases sitting between them. This CDR3 is built from 13 residues. Germline V lookup: CDR1 SGHVS, CDR2 FQNEAQ. CDR3 region: CASSSQALAGYTF. The CDR3 coding sequence is TGTGCCAGCAGCTCCCAGGCCCTTGCGGGCTACACCTTC.

The chain has TRBV29-1 and TRBJ2-1; D call uncertain. The CDR3 has 11 residues. The V and J ends lost 8 bases and 4 bases respectively, with 9 bases between them. Germline V CDR1 and CDR2: SQVTM, ANQGSEA. The CDR3 region has the DNA TGCAGCTTGGCGCGTTACAATGAGCAGTTCTTC. It specifies CSLARYNEQFF.

The chain is built from TRBV7-6 and TRBJ2-1; D possibly corresponds to TRBD2 (5 bases). V was clipped by 0 bases and J by 14 bases, with 14 bases between them. Germline V lookup: CDR1 SGHVS, CDR2 FNYEAQ. The CDR3 sequence is 13 residues long. As DNA, the CDR3 is TGTGCCAGCAGCTTAGCTGAAACTAGTTCTGAGTTCTTC. It yields the protein CASSLAETSSEFF.

The chain recombines TRBV7-2 with TRBJ2-3, with D tentatively TRBD1 or TRBD2 (7 bases each). V was trimmed by 5 bases and J by 11 bases, leaving 20 bases between them. Germline assignment: CDR1 SGHTA and CDR2 FQGNSA. CDR3 length equals 14 residues. CDR3: CASSALAAGGEQYF. The CDR3 DNA reads TGTGCCAGCAGCGCTCTAGCGGCAGGGGGTGAGCAGTATTTT.

The V and J genes are TRBV9 and TRBJ1-5; TRBD1 matches at 8 bases. The trim removed 2 bases at V and 9 bases at J, leaving 4 bases unmatched. CDR1 and CDR2 from the germline V gene are SGDLS and YYNGEE. The CDR3 length is 13 residues. DNA for the CDR3: TGTGCCAGCAGCGTCGCAGACAGGGGGCCCCAGCATTTT. It specifies CASSVADRGPQHF.

This sequence joins TRBV19 and TRBJ1-4; TRBD1 matches at 7 bases. This CDR3 is 16 amino acids long. Germline loops: CDR1 LNHDA, CDR2 SQIVND (reference sequence). After removal of 4 bases from V and 7 bases from J, the junction contained 12 bases not matched to a gene. CDR3: CASSTSGTVVREKLFF. DNA of the CDR3: TGTGCCAGTAGTACCTCCGGGACAGTGGTCCGTGAAAAACTGTTTTTT. The variable domain in full, with the rest retrieved from reference TRBV19 and TRBJ1-4, is DGGITQSPKYLFRKEGQNVTLSCEQNLNHDAMYWYRQDPGQGLRLIYYSQIVNDFQKGDIAEGYSVSREKKESFPLTVTSAQKNPTAFYLCASSTSGTVVREKLFFGSGTQLSVL.

As for this clonotype: One end of the junction is discordant with germline, which a read error may explain. The rearrangement links TRBV3-1 to TRBJ1-5; 7 bases are a match to TRBD1. Germline lookup yields CDR1 LGHDT and CDR2 YNNKEL (reference sequence). The CDR3 consists of 13 residues. The CDR3 region is CASSQDLGQRQHF. The CDR3 nucleotides read TGTGCCAGCAGCCAGGACCTGGGACAGCGCCAGCATTTT.

The V call is TRBV7-9, the J call TRBJ2-7; maybe TRBD1 (5 bases). Trimming removed 5 bases from V and 4 bases from J, with 18 bases in between. Germline CDR1 reads SEHNR; CDR2 reads FQNEAQ (reference sequence). The CDR3 has 15 amino acids. CDR3 sequence reads: CASSNTGLGGYEQYF. The CDR3 bases are TGTGCCAGCAGCAACACAGGTTTGGGTGGGTACGAGCAGTACTTC.

In the case of this clonotype: An end of the junction does not agree with germline; a read error may underlie this. This chain joins TRBV5-1 and TRBJ2-3, with D unresolved. The CDR3 length is 13 residues. The V gene's germline CDR1 is SGHRS and CDR2 YFSETQ. The CDR3 here is CASSRSLTDTQYF. CDR3 DNA sequence: TGTGCCAGCAGCCGTAGCCTCACAGATACGCAGTATTTT.

The chain recombines TRBV7-6 with TRBJ1-1; D is undetermined. The CDR3 is 13 residues long. Looked up from germline, CDR1 is SGHVS and CDR2 is FNYEAQ. V was shortened by 2 bases and J by 8 bases, with 12 bases between the two germline ends. Here the CDR3 DNA reads TGTGCCAGCAGCTTATTAGGTGGTCAGGAAGCTTTCTTT. It specifies CASSLLGGQEAFF.

J is TRBJ1-4 and V is TRBV7-9; a weak D match, TRBD1 (6 bases). Matching the DNA end better, TRBJ1-6 makes the J call doubtful. From germline, CDR1 is SEHNR and CDR2 FQNEAQ (reference sequence). The length of the CDR3 is 12 residues. CDR3 in amino acids: CASRGGGAGLHF. The CDR3 DNA reads TGTGCCAGCAGGGGTGGGGGGGCAGGTCTCCACTTT.

The chain couples TRBV7-9 to TRBJ2-7, with 11 positions matching TRBD2. V shed 11 bases, J shed 3 bases, and the junction held 18 bases outside the gene matches. Germline assignment: CDR1 SEHNR and CDR2 FQNEAQ (reference sequence). This CDR3 region has 17 residues. CDR3: CAWSAMTSGTNCYEQYF. The CDR3 nucleotides are TGTGCCTGGAGTGCGATGACTAGCGGGACTAATTGCTACGAGCAGTACTTC.

This chain uses TRBV20-1 with TRBJ2-7; TRBD1 aligns across 7 bases. CDR3 size: 13 residues. The V gene's germline CDR1 is DFQATT and CDR2 SNEGSKA (reference sequence). V trimming: 2 bases; J trimming: 1 base; junction bases outside the gene matches: 2. This CDR3 is CSARRDRSYEQYF. CDR3 coding DNA: TGCAGTGCTAGAAGGGACAGATCCTACGAGCAGTACTTC.

Concerning this clonotype itself: An end of the junction does not agree with germline; a read error may underlie this. The rearrangement uses TRBV2 and TRBJ1-1, with a possible D match to TRBD1 (6 bases). The germline gives CDR1 SNHLY, CDR2 FYNNEI. The CDR3 length is 10 residues. Here the CDR3 DNA reads TGTGCCAGCAGGGAGGGGGAAGCTCTCTTT. It encodes CASREGEALF.

The rearrangement joins TRBV7-9 to TRBJ1-1; D possibly corresponds to TRBD1 (5 bases). The CDR3 runs 15 residues. Germline CDR1 SEHNR, CDR2 FQNEAQ (reference sequence). The V gene lost 4 bases and the J gene lost 3 bases, with 15 bases spanning the gap. The DNA of the CDR3 is TGTGCCAGCAGCTCCCCGAGACCGGGGGACACTGAAGCTTTCTTT. It specifies CASSSPRPGDTEAFF.

As to this clonotype: This clone may be a read error of a much larger clone one base away. The V call is TRBV6-4, the J call TRBJ2-1, with a tentative D call TRBD2 (7 bases). This CDR3 region has 15 residues. Germline CDR1 and CDR2: MRHNA and SNTAGT. The DNA for the CDR3 is TGTGCCAGCAGTGTAAGAGGGGGGGCCTACAATGATCAGTTCTTC. Residues: CASSVRGGAYNDQFF.

V usage is TRBV7-2 and J usage is TRBJ1-1; tentative D call: TRBD1 (5 bases). CDR1 and CDR2 from the germline V gene are SGHTA and FQGNSA. V dropped 2 bases and J dropped 3 bases, with 13 bases sitting between them. This CDR3 region has 15 residues. CDR3 coding DNA: TGTGCCAGCAGCTTACCACTAGCGGGGGACACTGAAGCTTTCTTT. The encoded protein is CASSLPLAGDTEAFF.

The genes are TRBV24-1 and TRBJ1-1; D uncertain. Germline CDR1 reads KGHDR; CDR2 reads SFDVKD. The ends were cut back, 6 bases at V and 5 bases at J, with 6 bases in the middle. The CDR3 extends over 11 amino acids. CDR3 in DNA: TGTGCCACCAGTAGAAATACTGAAGCTTTCTTT. Protein product: CATSRNTEAFF.